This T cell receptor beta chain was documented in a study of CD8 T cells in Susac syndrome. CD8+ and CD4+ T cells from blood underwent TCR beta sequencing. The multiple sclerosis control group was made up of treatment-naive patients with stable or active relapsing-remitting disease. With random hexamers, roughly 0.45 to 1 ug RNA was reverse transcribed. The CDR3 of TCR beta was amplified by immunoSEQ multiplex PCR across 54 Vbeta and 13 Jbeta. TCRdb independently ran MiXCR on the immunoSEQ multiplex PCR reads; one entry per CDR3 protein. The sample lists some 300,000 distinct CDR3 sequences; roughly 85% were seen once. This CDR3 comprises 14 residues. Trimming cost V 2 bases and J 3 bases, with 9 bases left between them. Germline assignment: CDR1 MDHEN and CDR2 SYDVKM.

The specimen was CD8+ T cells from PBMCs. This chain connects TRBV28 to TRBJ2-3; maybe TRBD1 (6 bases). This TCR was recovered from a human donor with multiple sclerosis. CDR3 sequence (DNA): TGTGCCAGCAGTTTACGGACAGCAACAGATACGCAGTATTTT. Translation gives CASSLRTATDTQYF.